This TCR beta chain was identified in a study of cytomegalovirus exposure and HLA in healthy donors. Study-level findings and limits: Common viral pathogens were later found to be apparently linked to several of the most significant clusters. Previously analyzed data showed that most TCR beta V segments were productive at a frequency of about 87% or about 30%. Among donors in an Asian-associated ancestry cluster, a later analysis reportedly found fewer N-insertions than the roughly 670-donor mean.

J was trimmed by 1 base and V by 5 bases; bases with no gene match: 7. CDR1 is SGHTA and CDR2 is FQGTGA in the germline V gene. The CDR3 totals 15 residues. These donors, healthy bone marrow donors, were studied. There are a few counts of this clone. The antigen remains undetermined. The PCR had 60 Vbeta and 13 Jbeta primers. Using immunoSEQ multiplex PCR, the repertoire was profiled, and TCRdb retains in-frame clones only, with some absent. The data hold under 150,000 clones, with about three quarters observed a single time. The material sequenced was PBMCs. This TCR was recovered from a human donor in good health. This sequence joins TRBV7-3 and TRBJ1-2, with TRBD1 matching 7 bases. In DNA, the CDR3 is TGTGCCAGCAGCCGAAGGACAGGCGATAACTATGGCTACACCTTC. The encoded protein is CASSRRTGDNYGYTF.